This record concerns one TCR beta chain sequence. Its antigen is not identified. This record comes from a study of CD4 T cells in relation to SARS-CoV-2 and coronaviruses. Study summary: The restricting HLA molecule for shared crossreactive spike epitopes was mapped.

CD4+ T cells from unexposed donors were obtained before the COVID-19 pandemic (2011-2018). Isolation of CD4+ T cells took place after about 10 days in culture. Each well had 2 million to 2.5 million PBMCs in approximately 5% human AB serum with IL-2. Method: immunoSEQ multiplex PCR; TCRdb's copy keeps in-frame clones and lacks some. The data contain 20,000 or so clones, approximately 77% of them singletons. The CDR3 is 16 residues long. V lost 3 bases and J lost 9; bases outside the gene matches: 7. The germline gives CDR1 SEHNR, CDR2 FQNEAQ (reference sequence). The TCR was taken from a human donor in good health. Material: CD4+ T cells from PBMCs, cultured in vitro. The rearrangement joins TRBV7-9 to TRBJ2-4, with 14 bases aligning to TRBD2. The CDR3 is CASSLGLAGVKSIQYF. The CDR3 DNA sequence: TGTGCCAGCAGCTTGGGACTAGCGGGAGTGAAGAGCATTCAGTACTTC.